A selection of T cell receptor beta chains follows, all from one sample in a study of technical replicates of blood from a few donors. Profiled with immunoSEQ multiplex PCR; TCRdb holds only in-frame clones, not every one. The table includes about 13,000 clones, 70% to 80% detected once. The sequencing input was PBMCs. These receptor sequences come from a human donor in good health. Both conserved end residues are part of each CDR3. A D gene is named only where the DNA matches it firmly. Rows may omit the clone size; those that give it use once, few, many or a size class.

J gene: TRBJ2-3
D gene: .
clone size: .
V gene: TRBV11-2
CDR3 DNA: TGTGCCAGCAGCCTGCGACTCGGAACAGATACGCAGTATTTT
CDR3 protein: CASSLRLGTDTQYF

J gene: TRBJ2-2
D gene: .
clone size: .
V gene: TRBV18
CDR3 DNA: TGTGCCAGCTCACCAGGAGGTTCCGGGGGCACCGGGGAGCTGTTTTTT
CDR3 protein: CASSPGGSGGTGELFF

J gene: TRBJ2-1
D gene: .
clone size: few
V gene: TRBV28
CDR3 DNA: TGTGCCAGCACCCTCATTGGGACTCCAGAAAATTACTACAATGAGCAGTTCTTC
CDR3 protein: CASTLIGTPENYYNEQFF

J gene: TRBJ2-7
D gene: .
clone size: .
V gene: TRBV7-9
CDR3 DNA: TGTGCCAGCAGCGTACAACAGGGCTCCTACGAGCAGTACTTC
CDR3 protein: CASSVQQGSYEQYF

J gene: TRBJ1-2
D gene: TRBD1
clone size: .
V gene: TRBV19
CDR3 DNA: TGTGCCAGTAGCGCCCAGACAGGGTCCAACTATGGCTACACCTTC
CDR3 protein: CASSAQTGSNYGYTF

J gene: TRBJ1-5
D gene: TRBD1
clone size: few
V gene: TRBV5-1
CDR3 DNA: TGCGCCAGCAGCCCCGGGACAGACAATCAGCCCCAGCATTTT
CDR3 protein: CASSPGTDNQPQHF

J gene: TRBJ2-3
D gene: .
clone size: .
V gene: TRBV18
CDR3 DNA: TGTGCCAGCTCACCAGGGACACCAAGCACAGATACGCAGTATTTT
CDR3 protein: CASSPGTPSTDTQYF

J gene: TRBJ2-3
D gene: TRBD1
clone size: .
V gene: TRBV5-3
CDR3 DNA: TGTGCCAGAAGCCGGACAGGGGGAACGCAGTATTTT
CDR3 protein: CARSRTGGTQYF

J gene: TRBJ2-2
D gene: .
clone size: .
V gene: TRBV7-7
CDR3 DNA: TGTGCCAGCAGCCCGAGCGGGAACACCGGGGAGCTGTTTTTT
CDR3 protein: CASSPSGNTGELFF

J gene: TRBJ1-1
D gene: TRBD1
clone size: few
V gene: TRBV27
CDR3 DNA: TGTGCCAGCAGTTCCCGGACAGGAGACAAAGCTTTCTTT
CDR3 protein: CASSSRTGDKAFF

J gene: TRBJ2-5
D gene: .
clone size: .
V gene: TRBV14
CDR3 DNA: TGTGCCAGCAGCCAAGATCTAAGCGCGAGAACCCAGTACTTC
CDR3 protein: CASSQDLSARTQYF

J gene: TRBJ2-6
D gene: .
clone size: few
V gene: TRBV19
CDR3 DNA: TGTGCCAGTAGAAACGAGGGGGCTGGGGCCAACGTCCTGACTTTC
CDR3 protein: CASRNEGAGANVLTF

J gene: TRBJ1-4
D gene: .
clone size: once
V gene: TRBV27
CDR3 DNA: TGTGCCAGCTCACGAGCCTCAACTAATGAAAAACTGTTTTTT
CDR3 protein: CASSRASTNEKLFF

J gene: TRBJ2-3
D gene: .
clone size: .
V gene: TRBV7-2
CDR3 DNA: TGTGCCAGCAGCTTAGTTCTAGCGAGGTCCCTATGTGGCACAGATACGCAGTATTTT
CDR3 protein: CASSLVLARSLCGTDTQYF

J gene: TRBJ2-1
D gene: TRBD2
clone size: .
V gene: TRBV5-4
CDR3 DNA: TGTGCCAGCAGCTTTTGGGGCGGGAGATTGAATGAGCAGTTCTTC
CDR3 protein: CASSFWGGRLNEQFF

J gene: TRBJ2-7
D gene: .
clone size: .
V gene: TRBV6-5
CDR3 DNA: TGTGCCAGCAGTATGCTTTTACGGGACGAGCAGTACTTC
CDR3 protein: CASSMLLRDEQYF

J gene: TRBJ1-6
D gene: .
clone size: .
V gene: TRBV2
CDR3 DNA: TGTGCCAGCACCCTATATGGGGAAACAGGCTCACCCCTCCACTTT
CDR3 protein: CASTLYGETGSPLHF

J gene: TRBJ2-1
D gene: TRBD2
clone size: .
V gene: TRBV27
CDR3 DNA: TGTGCCAGCAGTCCCCCCTTAGCGGGAGGATCCTACAATGAGCAGTTCTTC
CDR3 protein: CASSPPLAGGSYNEQFF

J gene: TRBJ2-3
D gene: TRBD2
clone size: .
V gene: TRBV9
CDR3 DNA: TGTGCCAGCAGCCCTAGCGGGAGGGCCAGCACAGATACGCAGTATTTT
CDR3 protein: CASSPSGRASTDTQYF

J gene: TRBJ1-1
D gene: .
clone size: .
V gene: TRBV7-9
CDR3 DNA: TGTGCCAGCAGCTTAGCTGGCAGGGCGAGGACTGAAGCTTTCTTT
CDR3 protein: CASSLAGRARTEAFF

J gene: TRBJ2-1
D gene: TRBD2
clone size: .
V gene: TRBV9
CDR3 DNA: TGTGCCAGCAGCGTTACCGGGACTAACGCAAATGAGCAGTTCTTC
CDR3 protein: CASSVTGTNANEQFF

J gene: TRBJ2-3
D gene: .
clone size: .
V gene: TRBV9
CDR3 DNA: TGTGCCCCCCCGTCCGGGACAGATACGCAGTATTTT
CDR3 protein: CAPPSGTDTQYF

J gene: TRBJ2-2
D gene: .
clone size: .
V gene: TRBV7-9
CDR3 DNA: TGTGCCAGCAGCTTAGTATTTGAGGTTGGGAGCCCTGGGACCGGGGAGCTGTTTTTT
CDR3 protein: CASSLVFEVGSPGTGELFF

J gene: TRBJ2-2
D gene: .
clone size: .
V gene: TRBV7-9
CDR3 DNA: TGTGCCAGCAGCTTAGAGGGGTTCACCGGGGAGCTGTTTTTT
CDR3 protein: CASSLEGFTGELFF

J gene: TRBJ2-7
D gene: .
clone size: few
V gene: TRBV2
CDR3 DNA: TGTGCCAGCAGTGATGGGGCCTTATACGAGCAGTACTTC
CDR3 protein: CASSDGALYEQYF

J gene: TRBJ1-5
D gene: .
clone size: few
V gene: TRBV18
CDR3 DNA: TGTGCCAGCTCCGCAGTCACGGGAAGCAATCAGCCCCAGCATTTT
CDR3 protein: CASSAVTGSNQPQHF

J gene: TRBJ2-1
D gene: .
clone size: once
V gene: TRBV5-1
CDR3 DNA: TGCGCCAGCAGCTTGGAGCTGCCCTCCTACAATGAGCAGTTCTTC
CDR3 protein: CASSLELPSYNEQFF

J gene: TRBJ2-1
D gene: .
clone size: .
V gene: TRBV5-1
CDR3 DNA: TGCGCCAGCAGCCTACCCCGGGGGAACAATGAGCAGTTCTTC
CDR3 protein: CASSLPRGNNEQFF

J gene: TRBJ2-7
D gene: .
clone size: .
V gene: TRBV15
CDR3 DNA: TGTGCCACCAGCAGAGACCGGACAGCCTACGAGCAGTACTTC
CDR3 protein: CATSRDRTAYEQYF

J gene: TRBJ1-4
D gene: .
clone size: .
V gene: TRBV6-5
CDR3 DNA: TGTGCCAGCAGTTTCGACAGGACTAATGAAAAACTGTTTTTT
CDR3 protein: CASSFDRTNEKLFF

J gene: TRBJ2-5
D gene: TRBD1
clone size: .
V gene: TRBV19
CDR3 DNA: TGTGCCAGTAGTGGGACAGTCCAAGAGACCCAGTACTTC
CDR3 protein: CASSGTVQETQYF

J gene: TRBJ2-3
D gene: .
clone size: .
V gene: TRBV28
CDR3 DNA: TGTGCCAGCTCCTCAGTCACAGATACGCAGTATTTT
CDR3 protein: CASSSVTDTQYF

J gene: TRBJ1-1
D gene: TRBD1
clone size: .
V gene: TRBV28
CDR3 DNA: TGTGCCAGCAGTTACGGGACAGCGAACACTGAAGCTTTCTTT
CDR3 protein: CASSYGTANTEAFF

J gene: TRBJ1-1
D gene: TRBD1
clone size: .
V gene: TRBV18
CDR3 DNA: TGTGCCAGCTCACCAACGGAGGGGACAGTCGCTTTCTTT
CDR3 protein: CASSPTEGTVAFF

J gene: TRBJ1-2
D gene: TRBD1
clone size: .
V gene: TRBV9
CDR3 DNA: TGTGCCAGCAGCGTAGGGCAGACAGGGTCCTATTCTAACTATGGCTACACCTTC
CDR3 protein: CASSVGQTGSYSNYGYTF

J gene: TRBJ2-5
D gene: TRBD2
clone size: .
V gene: TRBV6-5
CDR3 DNA: TGTGCCAGCAGTTACTCTCACGGGACTAAAGAGACCCAGTACTTC
CDR3 protein: CASSYSHGTKETQYF

J gene: TRBJ1-2
D gene: TRBD1
clone size: .
V gene: TRBV28
CDR3 DNA: TGTGCCAGCAGTGACAGGGCGCACTACACCTTC
CDR3 protein: CASSDRAHYTF

J gene: TRBJ2-5
D gene: .
clone size: .
V gene: TRBV7-9
CDR3 DNA: TGTGCCAGCAGCTTCCAGGTTGACCAAGAGACCCAGTACTTC
CDR3 protein: CASSFQVDQETQYF

J gene: TRBJ2-5
D gene: TRBD2
clone size: few
V gene: TRBV9
CDR3 DNA: TGTGCCAGCAGCGTTGGGACTACCAGAGACCAGTACTTC
CDR3 protein: CASSVGTTRDQYF

J gene: TRBJ2-3
D gene: .
clone size: .
V gene: TRBV29-1
CDR3 DNA: TGCAGCGTTGCGGGAGAAGGAGGCACAGATACGCAGTATTTT
CDR3 protein: CSVAGEGGTDTQYF

J gene: TRBJ2-3
D gene: TRBD2
clone size: .
V gene: TRBV6-5
CDR3 DNA: TGTGCCAGCAGTTACTCAGGACTAGGGTATACGCAGTATTTT
CDR3 protein: CASSYSGLGYTQYF

J gene: TRBJ1-5
D gene: .
clone size: .
V gene: TRBV2
CDR3 DNA: TGTGCCAGCAGTTTAGGCTCGGGGGGTCAGCCCCAGCATTTT
CDR3 protein: CASSLGSGGQPQHF

J gene: TRBJ1-5
D gene: TRBD1
clone size: .
V gene: TRBV2
CDR3 DNA: TGTGCCAGCAGTGGAGGGACAGTTAATCAGCCCCAGCATTTT
CDR3 protein: CASSGGTVNQPQHF

J gene: TRBJ2-2
D gene: .
clone size: .
V gene: TRBV7-2
CDR3 DNA: TGTGCCAGCAGCTTAGAGAGGGATACCGGGGAGCTGTTTTTT
CDR3 protein: CASSLERDTGELFF

J gene: TRBJ2-5
D gene: .
clone size: .
V gene: TRBV21-1
CDR3 DNA: TGTGCCAGCAGCAAAGCCCCGGGGAAAGAGGACAGGGTCTGGGAGACCCAGTACTTC
CDR3 protein: CASSKAPGKEDRVWETQYF

J gene: TRBJ2-3
D gene: .
clone size: .
V gene: TRBV14
CDR3 DNA: TGTGCCAGCAGCCAAGATTGGGGAGCTGGCACAGATACGCAGTATTTT
CDR3 protein: CASSQDWGAGTDTQYF

J gene: TRBJ1-1
D gene: .
clone size: few
V gene: TRBV28
CDR3 DNA: TGTGCCAGCCCGGGCGGGTCTGAAGCTTTCTTT
CDR3 protein: CASPGGSEAFF

J gene: TRBJ2-1
D gene: TRBD2
clone size: .
V gene: TRBV18
CDR3 DNA: TGTGCCAGCTCACCGGGACTAGCCGGTAATGAGCAGTTCTTC
CDR3 protein: CASSPGLAGNEQFF

J gene: TRBJ2-3
D gene: TRBD2
clone size: .
V gene: TRBV13
CDR3 DNA: TGTGCCAGCAGCTTAGTCCTAGCGGGAGCCACAGATACGCAGTATTTT
CDR3 protein: CASSLVLAGATDTQYF

J gene: TRBJ1-2
D gene: TRBD1
clone size: .
V gene: TRBV5-1
CDR3 DNA: TGCGCCAGCAGCTTGGGGGACAGCAACTATGGCTACACCTTC
CDR3 protein: CASSLGDSNYGYTF

J gene: TRBJ2-7
D gene: .
clone size: .
V gene: TRBV20-1
CDR3 DNA: TGCAGTGCTAGAGCCGGGGACGAGCAGTACTTC
CDR3 protein: CSARAGDEQYF

J gene: TRBJ2-3
D gene: TRBD1
clone size: .
V gene: TRBV7-9
CDR3 DNA: TGTGCCAGCAGCCGAATCAGGGGGGATACGCAGTATTTT
CDR3 protein: CASSRIRGDTQYF

J gene: TRBJ2-1
D gene: TRBD2
clone size: .
V gene: TRBV27
CDR3 DNA: TGTGCCAGCAGGCGGGGGAGCTCCTACAATGAGCAGTTCTTC
CDR3 protein: CASRRGSSYNEQFF

J gene: TRBJ2-5
D gene: TRBD1
clone size: once
V gene: TRBV11-3
CDR3 DNA: TGTGCCAGCAGCTCCCGGGACAGGGAAGAGACCCAGTACTTC
CDR3 protein: CASSSRDREETQYF

J gene: TRBJ1-1
D gene: .
clone size: .
V gene: TRBV5-1
CDR3 DNA: TGCGCCAGCAGCTTGAGGTCGGAGGGGACCACTGAAGCTTTCTTT
CDR3 protein: CASSLRSEGTTEAFF

J gene: TRBJ2-1
D gene: TRBD2
clone size: .
V gene: TRBV5-1
CDR3 DNA: TGCGCCAGCAGCTTGGACGGGAGGGCTACCTACAATGAGCAGTTCTTC
CDR3 protein: CASSLDGRATYNEQFF

J gene: TRBJ2-5
D gene: TRBD1
clone size: .
V gene: TRBV5-1
CDR3 DNA: TGCGCCAGCAGCCGACCGGGACAGCAAGAGACCCAGTACTTC
CDR3 protein: CASSRPGQQETQYF

J gene: TRBJ2-2
D gene: TRBD2
clone size: once
V gene: TRBV19
CDR3 DNA: TGTGCCAGTAGGAGACTAGCGGGAGGTGGTGGGGAGCTGTTTTTT
CDR3 protein: CASRRLAGGGGELFF

J gene: TRBJ1-1
D gene: TRBD1
clone size: .
V gene: TRBV28
CDR3 DNA: TGTGCCAGCAGTTTATTAGCTTCGGCGGGACAGGGGTTGGTTTTGGAGAACACTGAAGCTTTCTTT
CDR3 protein: CASSLLASAGQGLVLENTEAFF

J gene: TRBJ2-7
D gene: TRBD1
clone size: few
V gene: TRBV18
CDR3 DNA: TGTGCCAGCTCACCAACGACAGGGGGCGCGGGTCGCACCACCTACGAGCAGTACTTC
CDR3 protein: CASSPTTGGAGRTTYEQYF